Reported below is one T cell receptor (beta chain). These data belong to a study of blood T cell repertoires in COVID-19. Measured with immunoSEQ multiplex PCR; TCRdb has only the in-frame clones, and not every one. The sample records 50,000 to 65,000 clones, more than 85% being singletons. CDR3 length: 12 amino acids. From germline, CDR1 is SQVTM and CDR2 ANQGSEA. The V and J ends lost 4 bases and 5 bases, in that order; junction bases with no gene match: 2. Sequencing input: peripheral blood. This receptor was taken from a man over 45 with acute or convalescent COVID-19. The chain recombines TRBV29-1 with TRBJ2-7; 10 bases fit TRBD1. The CDR3 spells CSVGQGAHEQYF. The CDR3 nucleotides are TGCAGCGTTGGACAGGGGGCGCACGAGCAGTACTTC.